This passage covers 16 T cell receptor beta chains from one sample sequenced in a study of blood T cell repertoires in COVID-19. Repertoires were generated with immunoSEQ multiplex PCR, while TCRdb's copy carries only in-frame clones and drops some. The sample yields fewer than 75,000 clones, 87% seen once. The sample taken for sequencing was peripheral blood. The receptors come from a middle-aged man with active COVID-19.

In DNA form, the CDR3 reads TGTGCCAGCAGTCCCGGACTAGCGGGAAGGGGGGAGACCCAGTACTTC. Residues: CASSPGLAGRGETQYF. V usage is TRBV28 and J usage is TRBJ2-5; 12 bases are a match to TRBD2. Trimming took 5 bases from V and 5 from J; bases not matched to a gene: 9. The germline V gene has CDR1 MDHEN and CDR2 SYDVKM. This CDR3 spans 16 amino acids.

V usage is TRBV15 and J usage is TRBJ1-2; maybe TRBD1 (5 bases). Germline V gene sequence: CDR1 LNHNV, CDR2 YYDKDF (reference sequence). The CDR3 runs to 15 residues. Trimming pared 0 bases from V and 4 bases from J, leaving 12 bases between. The CDR3 loop is CATSREQDPFYGYTF. CDR3 sequence (DNA): TGTGCCACCAGCAGAGAACAGGACCCCTTCTATGGCTACACCTTC. Based on the CDR3 plus reference TRBV15 and TRBJ1-2, the full variable domain is DAMVIQNPRYQVTQFGKPVTLSCSQTLNHNVMYWYQQKSSQAPKLLFHYYDKDFNNEADTPDNFQSRRPNTSFCFLDIRSPGLGDTAMYLCATSREQDPFYGYTFGSGTRLTVV.

Regarding this clone: This sample also contains other DNA sequences that code for the same CDR3. The chain uses TRBV19 and TRBJ2-7, with TRBD1 identical over 8 bases. Germline CDR1 reads LNHDA; CDR2 reads SQIVND (reference sequence). The CDR3 spans 14 residues. The V and J ends lost 1 base and 3 bases, in that order; junction bases with no gene match: 2. The CDR3 region has the DNA TGTGCCAGTAGTATAGGGACAGGGAGCTACGAGCAGTACTTC. Translation: CASSIGTGSYEQYF.

The CDR3 DNA sequence: TGTGCCAGCGGTAGGACAGGGAACACCGGGGAGCTGTTTTTT. This sequence encodes CASGRTGNTGELFF. This rearrangement joins TRBV9 to TRBJ2-2; 7 bases map to TRBD1. CDR3 size: 14 residues. V trimming: 7 bases; J trimming: 1 base; junction bases outside the gene matches: 4. Germline V gene sequence: CDR1 SGDLS, CDR2 YYNGEE.

The chain carries TRBV29-1 and TRBJ2-7, with 8 bases lining up with TRBD1. CDR1 SQVTM and CDR2 ANQGSEA come from the germline V gene. With 6 bases clipped from V and 2 bases from J, the junction kept 6 bases outside the gene matches. The CDR3 is 13 residues long. The CDR3 DNA is TGCAGCGTACGGACAGGGAACGCCTACGAGCAGTACTTC. This encodes CSVRTGNAYEQYF.

J is TRBJ2-3 and V is TRBV6-1; 11 bases fit TRBD2. V shed 1 base and J 4 bases; nucleotides not matched to a gene: 1. Germline lookup yields CDR1 MNHNS and CDR2 SASEGT. This CDR3 comprises 15 residues. For the CDR3, the DNA is TGTGCCAGCAGTGAAGTAGCGGGAGGGCCAGATACGCAGTATTTT. It translates to CASSEVAGGPDTQYF.

The rearrangement links TRBV28 to TRBJ2-1, with TRBD1 as a possible D gene (5 bases). This CDR3 contains 12 residues. CDR1 and CDR2 from the germline V gene are MDHEN and SYDVKM. Deletions cut 1 base from V and 7 bases from J, with 5 bases between. CDR3 residues: CASSLSGNEQFF. CDR3 DNA: TGTGCCAGCAGTTTATCAGGGAATGAGCAGTTCTTC.

The rearrangement links TRBV2 to TRBJ1-5; D perhaps matches TRBD1 (6 bases). Germline CDR1 SNHLY, CDR2 FYNNEI. The ends were cut back, 4 bases at V and 2 bases at J, with 9 bases in the middle. The CDR3 totals 14 residues. Here the CDR3 DNA reads TGTGCCAGCAGTGTGAACAGGGGCAATCAGCCCCAGCATTTT. It specifies CASSVNRGNQPQHF.

CDR3 in DNA: TGTGCCAGCAGCCTTGGGACTAGCGAGATCTACGAGCAGTACTTC. Its translation is CASSLGTSEIYEQYF. The chain links TRBV5-4 to TRBJ2-7; 10 positions match TRBD2. With V trimmed by 4 bases and J by 3 bases, 7 bases remained unmatched. The germline V gene encodes CDR1 SGHNT and CDR2 YYREEE (reference sequence). CDR3 length: 15 amino acids.

The chain links TRBV5-4 to TRBJ1-2, with TRBD1 matching 7 bases. CDR3 length: 14 amino acids. V was pared by 3 bases and J by 4 bases, with 6 bases of the junction left unmatched. In germline, CDR1 is SGHNT, CDR2 YYREEE (reference sequence). The CDR3 sequence: CASSSGDSPYGYTF. CDR3 DNA: TGTGCCAGCAGCTCTGGGGACAGTCCCTATGGCTACACCTTC.

V and J are TRBV14 and TRBJ1-2; 9 positions match TRBD1. The CDR3 sequence is 14 residues long. The V and J ends lost 5 bases and 8 bases, in that order; junction bases with no gene match: 9. The V gene's germline CDR1 is SGHDN and CDR2 FVKESK. The CDR3 DNA sequence: TGTGCCAGCAGCAAACGGTGGGACAGGGACGGCTACACCTTC. This translates into CASSKRWDRDGYTF.

This rearrangement joins TRBV28 to TRBJ1-3; D call uncertain. The V gene lost 3 bases and the J gene lost 0 bases, with 18 bases spanning the gap. The CDR3 length is 18 residues. Germline lookup yields CDR1 MDHEN and CDR2 SYDVKM. CDR3 DNA: TGTGCCAGCAGTTTCCGATCTCAGAATTATCGCTCTGGAAACACCATATATTTT. Translating it yields CASSFRSQNYRSGNTIYF.

The chain combines TRBV27 with TRBJ1-1, with D unresolved. This CDR3 comprises 11 residues. Per the germline V gene, CDR1 is MNHEY and CDR2 is SMNVEV (reference sequence). V was shortened by 4 bases and J by 3 bases, with 3 bases between the two germline ends. CDR3 in amino acids: CASSSYTEAFF. CDR3 bases: TGTGCCAGCAGTTCATACACTGAAGCTTTCTTT.

This clone is a singleton in its sample. The rearrangement uses TRBV14 and TRBJ2-1, with D maybe TRBD1 (5 bases). The CDR3 totals 16 residues. Trimming stripped 0 bases from V and 1 base from J, with 10 bases between. Germline CDR1 is SGHDN and CDR2 is FVKESK. The CDR3 DNA reads TGTGCCAGCAGCCAAGACGGCAGGGCATCCTACAATGAGCAGTTCTTC. It specifies CASSQDGRASYNEQFF.

The J gene is TRBJ1-2, the V gene TRBV28; no firm D call. V lost 7 bases and J 1 base, leaving 10 bases between the germline ends. Looked up from germline, CDR1 is MDHEN and CDR2 is SYDVKM. The CDR3 length is 13 residues. CDR3 sequence (DNA): TGTGCCAGCAACCAGAGGATTAACTATGGCTACACCTTC. Its translation: CASNQRINYGYTF.

This sequence joins TRBV28 and TRBJ1-4; TRBD1 is a possible D gene (6 bases). The length of the CDR3 is 13 residues. Germline V gene data show CDR1 as MDHEN and CDR2 as SYDVKM. The V end lost 2 bases, the J end lost 5 bases, and 6 bases lay between the germline ends. CDR3 DNA sequence: TGTGCCAGCAGTTTAACAGGGAATGAAAAACTGTTTTTT. Encoded protein: CASSLTGNEKLFF.